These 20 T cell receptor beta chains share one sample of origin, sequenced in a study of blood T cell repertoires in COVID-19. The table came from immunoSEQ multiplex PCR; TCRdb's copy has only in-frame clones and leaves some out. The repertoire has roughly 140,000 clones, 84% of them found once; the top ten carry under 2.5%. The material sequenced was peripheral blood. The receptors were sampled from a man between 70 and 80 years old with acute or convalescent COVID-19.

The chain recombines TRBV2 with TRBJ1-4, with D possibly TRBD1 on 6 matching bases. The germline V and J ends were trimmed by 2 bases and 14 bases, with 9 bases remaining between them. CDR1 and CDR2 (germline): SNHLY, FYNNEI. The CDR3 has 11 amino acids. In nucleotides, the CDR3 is TGTGCCAGCAGTGAACGGACAGTGCTGTTTTTT. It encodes CASSERTVLFF.

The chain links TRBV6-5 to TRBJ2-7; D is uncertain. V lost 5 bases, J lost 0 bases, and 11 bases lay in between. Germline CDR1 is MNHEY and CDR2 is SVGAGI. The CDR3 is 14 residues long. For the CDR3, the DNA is TGTGCCAGCAGTCTTTTGCGAAGCTCCTACGAGCAGTACTTC. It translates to CASSLLRSSYEQYF.

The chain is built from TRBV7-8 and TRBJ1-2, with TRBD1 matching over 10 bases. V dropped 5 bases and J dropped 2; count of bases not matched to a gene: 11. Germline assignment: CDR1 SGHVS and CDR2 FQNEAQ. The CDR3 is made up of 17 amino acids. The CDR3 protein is CASSLSGTGARNYGYTF. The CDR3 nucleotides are TGTGCCAGCAGCCTCTCTGGGACAGGGGCCAGAAACTATGGCTACACCTTC.

The CDR3 sequence is CASSESVSRAKETQYF. The CDR3 nucleotides read TGCGCCAGCAGTGAGTCCGTTTCCAGGGCCAAAGAGACCCAGTACTTC. The rearrangement links TRBV10-1 to TRBJ2-5, with D tentatively TRBD1 (5 bases). The CDR3 extends over 16 amino acids. Germline V CDR1 and CDR2: WNHNN, SYGVQD (reference sequence). Trimming removed 0 bases from V and 3 bases from J, with 14 bases in between.

The CDR3 bases are TGCAGCGTGCTCGGGACAGCATGGCCAACTAATGAAAAACTGTTTTTT. This translates into CSVLGTAWPTNEKLFF. The chain carries TRBV29-1 and TRBJ1-4, with 7 bases fitting TRBD1. The CDR3 is 16 residues long. V lost 6 bases, J lost 0 bases, and 10 bases stayed unmatched. Germline CDR1 reads SQVTM; CDR2 reads ANQGSEA.

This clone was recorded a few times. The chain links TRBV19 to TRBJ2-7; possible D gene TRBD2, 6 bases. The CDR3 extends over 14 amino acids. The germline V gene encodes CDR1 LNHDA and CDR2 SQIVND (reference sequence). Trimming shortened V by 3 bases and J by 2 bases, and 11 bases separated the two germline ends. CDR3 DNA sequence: TGTGCCAGTAGTATGGAGGGGACCCCCTACGAGCAGTACTTC. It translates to CASSMEGTPYEQYF.

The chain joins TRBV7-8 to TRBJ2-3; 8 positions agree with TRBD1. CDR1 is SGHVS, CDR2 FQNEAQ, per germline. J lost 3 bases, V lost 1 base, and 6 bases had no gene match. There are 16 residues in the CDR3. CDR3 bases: TGTGCCAGCAGCTTAGTACAGGGGGGACCGACAGATACGCAGTATTTT. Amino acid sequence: CASSLVQGGPTDTQYF.

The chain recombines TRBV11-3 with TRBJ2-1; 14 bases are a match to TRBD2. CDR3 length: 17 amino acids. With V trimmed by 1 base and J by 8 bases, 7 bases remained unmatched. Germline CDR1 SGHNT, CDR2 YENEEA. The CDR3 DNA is TGTGCCAGCAGCTTAGCTGGGACTAGCGGGAGAATAGATGAGCAGTTCTTC. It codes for CASSLAGTSGRIDEQFF.

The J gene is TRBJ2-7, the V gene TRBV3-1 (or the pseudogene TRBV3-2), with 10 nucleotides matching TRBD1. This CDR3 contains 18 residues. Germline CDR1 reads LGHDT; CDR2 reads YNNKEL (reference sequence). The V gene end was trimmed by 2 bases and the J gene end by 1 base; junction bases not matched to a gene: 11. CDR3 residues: CASSQSAGTGAPSYEQYF. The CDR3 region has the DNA TGTGCCAGCAGCCAATCGGCCGGGACAGGGGCGCCATCCTACGAGCAGTACTTC.

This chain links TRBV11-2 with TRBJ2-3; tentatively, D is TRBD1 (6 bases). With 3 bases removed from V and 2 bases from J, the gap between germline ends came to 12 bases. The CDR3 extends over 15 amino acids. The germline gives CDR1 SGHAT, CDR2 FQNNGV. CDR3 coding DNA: TGTGCCAGCAGCTTGGGGGCTTGGGTCACAGATACGCAGTATTTT. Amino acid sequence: CASSLGAWVTDTQYF.

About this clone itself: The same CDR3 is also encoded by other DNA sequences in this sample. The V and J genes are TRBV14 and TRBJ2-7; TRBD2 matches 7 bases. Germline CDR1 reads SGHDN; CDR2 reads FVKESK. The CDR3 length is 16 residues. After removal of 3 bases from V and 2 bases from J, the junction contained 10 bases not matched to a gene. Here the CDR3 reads CASSQYGGVSPYEQYF. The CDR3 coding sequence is TGTGCCAGCAGCCAGTATGGGGGGGTATCTCCCTACGAGCAGTACTTC.

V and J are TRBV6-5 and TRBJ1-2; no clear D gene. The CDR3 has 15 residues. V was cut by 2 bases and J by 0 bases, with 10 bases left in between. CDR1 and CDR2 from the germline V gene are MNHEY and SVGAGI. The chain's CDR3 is CASSYRGTTNYGYTF. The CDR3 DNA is TGTGCCAGCAGTTACCGCGGCACGACTAACTATGGCTACACCTTC.

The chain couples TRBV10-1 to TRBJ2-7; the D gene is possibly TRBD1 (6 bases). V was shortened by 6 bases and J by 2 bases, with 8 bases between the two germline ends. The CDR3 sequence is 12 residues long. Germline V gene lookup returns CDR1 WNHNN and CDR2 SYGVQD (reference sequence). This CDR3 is CASRRQAYEQYF. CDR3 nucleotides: TGCGCCAGCAGACGACAGGCCTACGAGCAGTACTTC.

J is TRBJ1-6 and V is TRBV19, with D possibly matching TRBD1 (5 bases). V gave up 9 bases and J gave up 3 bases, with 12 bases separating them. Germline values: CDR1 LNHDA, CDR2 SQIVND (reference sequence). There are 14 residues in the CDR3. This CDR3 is CASRGERYNSPLHF. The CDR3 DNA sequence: TGTGCCAGCCGGGGGGAGCGCTATAATTCACCCCTCCACTTT.

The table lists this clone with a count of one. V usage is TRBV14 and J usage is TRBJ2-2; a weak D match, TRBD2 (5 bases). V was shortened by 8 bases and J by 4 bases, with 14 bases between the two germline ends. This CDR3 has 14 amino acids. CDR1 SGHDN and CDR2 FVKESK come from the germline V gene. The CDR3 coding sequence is TGTGCCAGCCAAAGCGGCCCGGCCACCGGGGAGCTGTTTTTT. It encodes CASQSGPATGELFF.

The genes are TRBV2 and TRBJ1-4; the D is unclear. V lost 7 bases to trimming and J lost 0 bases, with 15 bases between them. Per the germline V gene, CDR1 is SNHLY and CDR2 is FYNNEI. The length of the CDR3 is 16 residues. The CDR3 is CASTSGWRATNEKLFF. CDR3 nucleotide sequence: TGTGCCAGCACGAGCGGGTGGAGGGCAACTAATGAAAAACTGTTTTTT. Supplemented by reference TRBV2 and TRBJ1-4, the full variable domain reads EPEVTQTPSHQVTQMGQEVILRCVPISNHLYFYWYRQILGQKVEFLVSFYNNEISEKSEIFDDQFSVERPDGSNFTLKIRSTKLEDSAMYFCASTSGWRATNEKLFFGSGTQLSVL.

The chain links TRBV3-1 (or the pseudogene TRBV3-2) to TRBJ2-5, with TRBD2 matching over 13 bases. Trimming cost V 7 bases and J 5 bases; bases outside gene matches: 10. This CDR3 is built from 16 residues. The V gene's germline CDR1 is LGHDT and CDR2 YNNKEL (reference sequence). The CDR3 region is CASKSGLAGEGETQYF. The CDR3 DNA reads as TGTGCCAGCAAATCCGGACTAGCGGGAGAGGGGGAGACCCAGTACTTC.

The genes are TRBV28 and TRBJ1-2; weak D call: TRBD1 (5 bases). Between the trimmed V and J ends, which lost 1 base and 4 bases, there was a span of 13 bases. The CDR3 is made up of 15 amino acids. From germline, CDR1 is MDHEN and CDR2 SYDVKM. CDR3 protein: CASSLSGVGGYGYTF. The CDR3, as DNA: TGTGCCAGCAGTTTATCTGGGGTCGGGGGCTATGGCTACACCTTC.

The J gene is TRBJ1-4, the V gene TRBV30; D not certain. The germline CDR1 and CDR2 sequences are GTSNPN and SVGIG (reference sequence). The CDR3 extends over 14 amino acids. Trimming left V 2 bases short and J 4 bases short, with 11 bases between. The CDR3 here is CAWSPGSRNEKLFF. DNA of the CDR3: TGTGCCTGGAGTCCTGGGAGCCGTAATGAAAAACTGTTTTTT.

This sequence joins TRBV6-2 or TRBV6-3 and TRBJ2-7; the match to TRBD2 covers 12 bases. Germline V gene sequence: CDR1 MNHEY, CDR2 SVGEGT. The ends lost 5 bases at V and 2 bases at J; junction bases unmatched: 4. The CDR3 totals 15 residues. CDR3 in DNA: TGTGCCAGCAGTCCCCGGACTAGCGGGGCCTACGAGCAGTACTTC. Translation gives CASSPRTSGAYEQYF.